This T cell receptor beta chain was profiled in a study of blood T cells in healthy people across ages. Combining a sample-barcoded 5' primer with a J-beta primer mix, a second PCR ran for roughly 7 to 11 cycles. TCRdb reprocessed the 5' RACE reads via MiXCR and lists one record per CDR3 protein. The table has over 600,000 distinct CDR3 sequences, more than 20% seen once. Each donor supplied approximately 10 milliliters of peripheral blood. With regard to this clonotype: No antigen is known for it.

General study findings and limits: Older individuals had lower TCR beta diversity per million T cells (the decline was roughly linear).

Germline V lookup: CDR1 SGHRS, CDR2 YFSETQ. The CDR3 runs to 15 residues. V shed 4 bases, J shed 0 bases, and the junction held 3 bases outside the gene matches. V gene TRBV5-1 combines with J gene TRBJ2-3; TRBD2 matches at 9 bases. The sample comprised blood. This receptor was taken from a man between 65 and 80 years old in good health. The CDR3 DNA reads TGCGCCAGCAGCACCGGGACTAGCAGCACAGATACGCAGTATTTT. Its translation: CASSTGTSSTDTQYF.